This T cell receptor (beta chain) was retrieved from a study of shared clonotypes between healthy human individuals. With regard to this clone: The antigen is not known.

Terminally differentiated effector memory CD45RA+ cells were excluded by CCR7 positive selection of CD45RO-negative cells. The CDR3 length is 12 residues. CDR1 is SGHDT, CDR2 YYEEEE, per germline. V shed 2 bases and J shed 8 bases, with 8 bases lying between them. As processed by the authors: ImmunoSEQ yielded junction-only sequences lacking quality scores, so filtering differed. Repertoires were generated with immunoSEQ multiplex PCR, while TCRdb's copy carries only in-frame clones and drops some. D and trimming were read from the DNA, whereas the V and J calls and clone size are those reported in that table. Of around 2,000,000 clones listed, approximately 95% are singletons. General study results and limits: What limited the represented genetic and exposure-history diversity was the small number of donors.

The sample was naive CD8+ T cells sorted from blood. The receptor was isolated from a man younger than 35 in good health. The chain links TRBV5-6 to TRBJ2-1, with no clear D. The CDR3 nucleotides read TGTGCCAGCAGCTTCCCCTCTGATGAGCAGTTCTTC. This sequence encodes CASSFPSDEQFF.